These 25 T cell receptor beta chains originate from one sample sequenced in a study of identical twins. MiXCR, applied by TCRdb to the 5' RACE reads, yields one record per CDR3 protein. This sample carries 200,000 to 300,000 distinct CDR3 sequences, approximately 8% of them seen once, and the ten largest clones take roughly 5%. The same data also went into a second study, on yellow fever vaccine responses in identical twins.

Sequencing was performed on CD8+ T cells sorted from blood. The receptors derive from a woman aged 18 to 35 in good health.

This clonotype came up a few times. The rearrangement uses TRBV27 and TRBJ1-2, with TRBD1 identical over 8 bases. This CDR3 is built from 14 residues. From germline, CDR1 is MNHEY and CDR2 SMNVEV (reference sequence). J lost 7 bases, V lost 1 base, and 5 bases had no gene match. The CDR3 nucleotides are TGTGCCAGCAGTTTATATCAGGGGGCGCCTGGCTACACCTTC. Translated: CASSLYQGAPGYTF.

This clonotype was seen ten or more times. The chain uses TRBV12-3 or TRBV12-4 and TRBJ2-1, with 7 nucleotides matching TRBD2. CDR3 length: 13 residues. V shed 5 bases, J shed 5 bases, and the junction held 3 bases outside the gene matches. This chain's CDR3 is CASSLGTNNEQFF. In DNA form, the CDR3 reads TGTGCCAGCAGTCTCGGGACTAACAATGAGCAGTTCTTC.

V is TRBV29-1 and J is TRBJ2-1; tentative D call: TRBD2 (7 bases). Germline CDR1 reads SQVTM; CDR2 reads ANQGSEA. Trimming removed 1 base from V and 6 bases from J, with 13 bases in between. The CDR3 consists of 14 residues. The CDR3 spells CSVEGGRESNEQFF. The DNA of the CDR3 is TGCAGCGTTGAAGGGGGGCGGGAGAGCAATGAGCAGTTCTTC.

A few counts support this clonotype. V gene TRBV24-1 combines with J gene TRBJ2-1, with 10 positions matching TRBD2. The CDR3 has 16 residues. The germline CDR1 and CDR2 sequences are KGHDR and SFDVKD. Germline trimming cut 5 bases from V and 4 bases from J; bases unmatched to any gene: 7. The CDR3 loop is CATSGGGTSVYNEQFF. CDR3 DNA: TGTGCCACCAGTGGTGGGGGGACTAGCGTGTACAATGAGCAGTTCTTC.

To note about this clonotype: A read error may be the cause here, since a much bigger clone is one base away. This chain connects TRBV5-5 to TRBJ2-3; D is possibly TRBD2 (5 bases). The length of the CDR3 is 16 residues. Germline-derived CDR1 and CDR2 are SGHKS and YYEKEE (reference sequence). The V end lost 1 base, the J end lost 4 bases, and 16 bases lay between the germline ends. CDR3 sequence reads: CASSLWETSSSDTQYF. Written as DNA, the CDR3 is TGTGCCAGCAGCTTGTGGGAAACGTCTAGCTCAGATACGCAGTATTTT.

The rearrangement joins TRBV13 to TRBJ2-5; 7 nucleotides match TRBD1. The CDR3 length is 14 residues. The junction had 9 bases not matched to a gene; V was cut back by 6 bases and J by 5 bases. The V gene's germline CDR1 is PRHDT and CDR2 FYEKMQ (reference sequence). The CDR3 region has the DNA TGTGCCAGCAGAAGTCGACAGGGTTTGGAGACCCAGTACTTC. This encodes CASRSRQGLETQYF.

This clonotype was counted between two and nine times. The chain employs TRBV24-1 and TRBJ1-1, with D uncertain. Germline CDR1 is KGHDR and CDR2 is SFDVKD. V shed 9 bases and J shed 2 bases, with 6 bases lying between them. The CDR3 is made up of 11 amino acids. The DNA of the CDR3 is TGTGCCACCGGAACAAACACTGAAGCTTTCTTT. It yields the protein CATGTNTEAFF.

This clonotype was observed at least ten times. The V and J genes are TRBV5-1 and TRBJ2-7, with D perhaps being TRBD1 or TRBD2 (6 bases each). The CDR3 consists of 15 residues. The ends were cut back, 0 bases at V and 3 bases at J, with 13 bases in the middle. The germline gives CDR1 SGHRS, CDR2 YFSETQ. The CDR3 sequence: CASSLGGAPRYEQYF. The CDR3 DNA sequence: TGCGCCAGCAGCTTGGGGGGGGCCCCACGCTACGAGCAGTACTTC. Looking up the rest from reference TRBV5-1 and TRBJ2-7 gives the full variable domain: KAGVTQTPRYLIKTRGQQVTLSCSPISGHRSVSWYQQTPGQGLQFLFEYFSETQRNKGNFPGRFSGRQFSNSRSEMNVSTLELGDSALYLCASSLGGAPRYEQYFGPGTRLTVT.

In nucleotides, the CDR3 is TGCAGCGTTGAAGGGCTAGCGGGAGTGTTCTCCTACAATGAGCAGTTCTTC. It yields the protein CSVEGLAGVFSYNEQFF. The chain recombines TRBV29-1 with TRBJ2-1; the match to TRBD2 covers 10 bases. CDR3 length equals 17 residues. The germline CDR1 and CDR2 sequences are SQVTM and ANQGSEA. Unmatched junction bases numbered 6, after V lost 1 base and J lost 0 bases.

The V call is TRBV7-9, the J call TRBJ2-2, with TRBD2 as a possible D gene (5 bases). CDR3 length: 16 residues. Germline CDR1 reads SEHNR; CDR2 reads FQNEAQ (reference sequence). V shed 3 bases and J shed 7 bases, with 18 bases lying between them. The DNA for the CDR3 is TGTGCCAGCAGCTTCTCTGAGGGATTTAATGTCGGGGAGCTGTTTTTT. It translates to CASSFSEGFNVGELFF.

This rearrangement joins TRBV20-1 to TRBJ2-7; D is undetermined. V lost 3 bases, J lost 4 bases, and 7 bases lay in between. The CDR3 runs 11 residues. CDR1 is DFQATT, CDR2 SNEGSKA, per germline (reference sequence). The CDR3 reads CSARMGYEQYV. CDR3 DNA sequence: TGCAGTGCTAGGATGGGATACGAGCAGTACGTC.

This clonotype was seen a handful of times. The chain uses TRBV7-9 and TRBJ2-5, with a tentative D call TRBD1 (6 bases). There are 15 residues in the CDR3. Between the trimmed V and J ends, which lost 5 bases and 4 bases, there was a span of 17 bases. Germline V lookup: CDR1 SEHNR, CDR2 FQNEAQ (reference sequence). The CDR3 coding sequence is TGTGCCAGCAGCCCAACGACACAAGGGGGAGAGACCCAGTACTTC. It encodes CASSPTTQGGETQYF.

This clonotype showed up just a few times. The CDR3 protein is CASSSMREGGGTQYF. The CDR3 DNA reads TGTGCCAGCAGTTCCATGCGGGAGGGCGGGGGAACGCAGTATTTT. This chain links TRBV6-5 with TRBJ2-3; TRBD2 aligns across 9 bases. The germline CDR1 and CDR2 sequences are MNHEY and SVGAGI. V lost 4 bases and J lost 9; bases outside the gene matches: 11. The CDR3 spans 15 residues.

This clonotype was observed a few times. In nucleotides, the CDR3 is TGTGCCAGCAGCCGGGACAGGAGGGGAGAGACCCAGTACTTC. Translation: CASSRDRRGETQYF. The chain carries TRBV7-6 and TRBJ2-5; 8 bases line up with TRBD1. V lost 5 bases, J lost 4 bases, and 6 bases stayed unmatched. The germline V gene has CDR1 SGHVS and CDR2 FNYEAQ. This CDR3 is 14 amino acids long.

V gene TRBV5-6 combines with J gene TRBJ2-3; 8 bases fit TRBD2. V gave up 4 bases and J gave up 3 bases; unmatched junction bases: 7. Per germline, CDR1 SGHDT and CDR2 YYEEEE. The CDR3 has 15 residues. Written as DNA, the CDR3 is TGTGCCAGCAGCATCTCTAGCGGGCATACAGATACGCAGTATTTT. Translation gives CASSISSGHTDTQYF.

Many counts were recorded for this clonotype. V gene TRBV12-3 or TRBV12-4 combines with J gene TRBJ2-1; D not certain. The CDR3 runs 11 residues. Trimming shortened V by 5 bases and J by 5 bases, and 4 bases separated the two germline ends. The DNA for the CDR3 is TGTGCCAGCAGTGTTCACAATGAGCAGTTCTTC. Amino acid sequence: CASSVHNEQFF.

This clonotype was counted at least ten times. The rearrangement links TRBV10-2 to TRBJ1-5, with 9 bases matching TRBD1. With 2 bases clipped from V and 7 bases from J, the junction kept 3 bases outside the gene matches. The CDR3 sequence is 14 residues long. Germline values: CDR1 WSHSY, CDR2 SAAADI. The CDR3 spells CASSEEQGAQPQHF. The CDR3 DNA reads as TGCGCCAGCAGTGAGGAACAGGGGGCCCAGCCCCAGCATTTT.

This clonotype came up a few times. The rearrangement joins TRBV9 to TRBJ2-7; 9 bases line up with TRBD1. V gave up 2 bases and J gave up 7 bases; unmatched junction bases: 4. The CDR3 has 13 residues. CDR1 and CDR2 from the germline V gene are SGDLS and YYNGEE. CDR3: CASSVGTGREQYF. CDR3 in DNA: TGTGCCAGCAGCGTTGGGACAGGGCGGGAGCAGTACTTC.

Only a few counts were recorded for this clonotype. The CDR3 sequence: CASSQDLSGSYEQYF. In DNA form, the CDR3 reads TGCGCCAGCAGCCAAGATCTGTCAGGTTCCTACGAGCAGTACTTC. The genes are TRBV4-1 and TRBJ2-7; D remains ambiguous. From germline, CDR1 is MGHRA and CDR2 YSYEKL. The V gene lost 0 bases and the J gene lost 1 base, with 10 bases spanning the gap. This CDR3 spans 15 amino acids.

This clonotype showed up just a few times. This sequence joins TRBV20-1 and TRBJ2-5; D possibly corresponds to TRBD2 (6 bases). V lost 6 bases, J lost 7 bases, and 18 bases lay in between. This CDR3 has 13 amino acids. Germline V gene data show CDR1 as DFQATT and CDR2 as SNEGSKA (reference sequence). The CDR3 coding sequence is TGCAGTGCCAGTGGCGGGGTCAGTGGGACCCAGTACTTC. It is translated as CSASGGVSGTQYF.

This clonotype has a handful of counts. The chain has TRBV7-9 and TRBJ1-5, with D maybe TRBD1 (6 bases). The V gene's germline CDR1 is SEHNR and CDR2 FQNEAQ (reference sequence). Trimming removed 2 bases at V and 4 bases at J, with 12 bases between. The CDR3 loop spans 15 amino acids. The CDR3 DNA reads as TGTGCCAGCAGCTTATCAGACAGGCAAAATCAGCCCCAGCATTTT. The encoded protein is CASSLSDRQNQPQHF.

The rearrangement uses TRBV7-6 and TRBJ2-1; 9 nucleotides match TRBD2. CDR1 and CDR2 (germline): SGHVS, FNYEAQ. Trimming removed 1 base from V and 6 bases from J; junction bases left unmatched: 10. This CDR3 is built from 17 residues. The CDR3 nucleotides read TGTGCCAGCAGCTTAGGGAGTGGCGGGAGGGGGCGCAATGAGCAGTTCTTC. Protein product: CASSLGSGGRGRNEQFF.

The chain is built from TRBV27 and TRBJ1-2, with 10 bases matching TRBD1. Germline loops: CDR1 MNHEY, CDR2 SMNVEV (reference sequence). The CDR3 has 17 amino acids. J gave up 1 base and V 5 bases, and 10 bases lay outside the gene matches. The CDR3 here is CASSTTGTGAVNYGYTF. The CDR3 DNA reads as TGTGCCAGCAGTACTACCGGGACAGGGGCCGTTAACTATGGCTACACCTTC.

This clonotype was recorded at least ten times. The J gene is TRBJ2-7, the V gene TRBV5-1; D remains unclear. V was shortened by 2 bases and J by 0 bases, with 6 bases between the two germline ends. The CDR3 contains 13 residues. Germline CDR1 is SGHRS and CDR2 is YFSETQ. This chain's CDR3 is CASSFENSYEQYF. CDR3 DNA sequence: TGCGCCAGCAGCTTTGAAAACTCCTACGAGCAGTACTTC.

This clonotype has just a few counts. The chain carries TRBV28 and TRBJ2-7; 9 bases agree with TRBD2. Looked up from germline, CDR1 is MDHEN and CDR2 is SYDVKM. Unmatched junction bases numbered 5, after V lost 2 bases and J lost 0 bases. This CDR3 has 16 amino acids. The CDR3 bases are TGTGCCAGCAGTTTAGGGGCGGGGGGGAGCTCCTACGAGCAGTACGTC. As protein: CASSLGAGGSSYEQYV.